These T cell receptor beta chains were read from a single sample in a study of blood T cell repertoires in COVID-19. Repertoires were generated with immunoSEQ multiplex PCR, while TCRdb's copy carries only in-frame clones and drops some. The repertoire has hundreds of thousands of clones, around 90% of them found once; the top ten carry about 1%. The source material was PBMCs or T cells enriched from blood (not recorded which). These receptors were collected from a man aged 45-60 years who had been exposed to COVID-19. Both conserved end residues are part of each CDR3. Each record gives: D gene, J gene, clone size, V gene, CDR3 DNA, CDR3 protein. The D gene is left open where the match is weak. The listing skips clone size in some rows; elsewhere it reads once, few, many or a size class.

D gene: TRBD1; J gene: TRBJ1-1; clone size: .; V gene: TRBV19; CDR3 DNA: TGTGCCAGTAGAGGGACAGGGGAGGATACTGAAGCTTTCTTT; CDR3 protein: CASRGTGEDTEAFF
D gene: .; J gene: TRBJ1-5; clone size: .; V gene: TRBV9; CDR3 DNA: TGTGCCAGCAGCGTAGAGGGGTCGGGTCAGCCCCAGCATTTT; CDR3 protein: CASSVEGSGQPQHF
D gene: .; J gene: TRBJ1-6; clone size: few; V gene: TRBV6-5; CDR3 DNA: TGTGCCAGCAGGCCGTCTCGGTCCTACAATTCACCCCTCCACTTT; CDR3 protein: CASRPSRSYNSPLHF
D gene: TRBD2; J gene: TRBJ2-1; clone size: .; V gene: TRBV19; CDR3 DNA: TGTGCCAGTAAAGACGGCGGGAGCTCCTACAATGAGCAGTTCTTC; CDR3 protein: CASKDGGSSYNEQFF
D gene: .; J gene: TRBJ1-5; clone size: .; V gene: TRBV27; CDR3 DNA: TGTGCCAGCAGTTTAGTGGGGCCGGGCCAGCCCCAGCATTTT; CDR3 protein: CASSLVGPGQPQHF
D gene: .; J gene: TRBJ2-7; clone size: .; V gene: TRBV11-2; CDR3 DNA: TGTGCCAGCAGCTTAGTACAGGGTGGCTCCTACGAGCAGTACTTC; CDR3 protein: CASSLVQGGSYEQYF
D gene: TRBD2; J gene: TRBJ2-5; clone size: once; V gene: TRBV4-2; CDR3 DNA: TGTGCCAGCAGCCAAGATGTGACTAGCGGGGGGATGGGAGAGACCCAGTACTTC; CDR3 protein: CASSQDVTSGGMGETQYF
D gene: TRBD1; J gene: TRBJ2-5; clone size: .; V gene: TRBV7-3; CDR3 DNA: TGTGCCAGCAGCCCGAATTCACAGGGGTCAGGGGAGACCCAGTACTTC; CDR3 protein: CASSPNSQGSGETQYF
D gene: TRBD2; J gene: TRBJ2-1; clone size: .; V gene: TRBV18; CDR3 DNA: TGTGCCAGCTCACCACGGGGGACTAGGGTCAATGAGCAGTTCTTC; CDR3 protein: CASSPRGTRVNEQFF
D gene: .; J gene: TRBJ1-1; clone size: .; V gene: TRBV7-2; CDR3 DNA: TGTGCCAGCAGCTTACCGGGGATGTACACTGAAGCTTTCTTT; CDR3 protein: CASSLPGMYTEAFF
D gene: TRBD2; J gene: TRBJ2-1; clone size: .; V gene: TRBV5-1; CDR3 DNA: TGCGCCAGCAGCCTACTAGCGGGAATAAACAATGAGCAGTTCTTC; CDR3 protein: CASSLLAGINNEQFF
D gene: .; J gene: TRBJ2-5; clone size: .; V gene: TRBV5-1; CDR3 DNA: TGCGCCAGCAGCTTGGGGTATGAGGAGACCCAGTACTTC; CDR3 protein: CASSLGYEETQYF
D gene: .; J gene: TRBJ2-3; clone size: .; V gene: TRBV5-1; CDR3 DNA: TGCGCCAGCAGCGCCCCACCGGGACACCGAAGCACAGATACGCAGTATTTT; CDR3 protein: CASSAPPGHRSTDTQYF
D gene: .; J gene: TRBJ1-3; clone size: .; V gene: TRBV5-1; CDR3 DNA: TGCGCCAGCAGCTTAGGAGGGAACTCTGGAAACACCATATATTTT; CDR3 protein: CASSLGGNSGNTIYF
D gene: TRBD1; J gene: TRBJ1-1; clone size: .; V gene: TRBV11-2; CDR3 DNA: TGTGCCAGCAGCTTTCCAGGGGGCACTGAAGCTTTCTTT; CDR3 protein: CASSFPGGTEAFF
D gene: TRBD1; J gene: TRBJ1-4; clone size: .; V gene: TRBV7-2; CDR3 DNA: TGTGCCACACAATCCGGGACAGGGAATGAAAAACTGTTTTTT; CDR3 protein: CATQSGTGNEKLFF
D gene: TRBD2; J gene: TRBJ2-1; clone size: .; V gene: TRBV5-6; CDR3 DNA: TGTGCCAGCAGCATAATTAGCGGGTTTGAGCAGTTCTTC; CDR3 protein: CASSIISGFEQFF
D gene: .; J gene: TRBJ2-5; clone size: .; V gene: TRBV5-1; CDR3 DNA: TGCGCCAGCAGCTTCCTGACAGGCCAAGAGACCCAGTACTTC; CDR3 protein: CASSFLTGQETQYF
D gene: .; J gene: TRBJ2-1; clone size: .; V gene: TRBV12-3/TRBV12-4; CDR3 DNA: TGTGCCAGCAGTAAACAGGGTTGGAATGAGCAGTTCTTC; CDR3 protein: CASSKQGWNEQFF
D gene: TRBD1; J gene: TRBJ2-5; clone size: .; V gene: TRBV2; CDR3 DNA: TGTGCCAGCAGTCGAGAGACAGGGCAAGAGACCCAGTACTTC; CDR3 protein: CASSRETGQETQYF
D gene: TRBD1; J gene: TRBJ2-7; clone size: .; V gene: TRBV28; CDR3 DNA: TGTGCCAGCAGACCCGGACAGGGAACCTACGAGCAGTACTTC; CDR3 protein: CASRPGQGTYEQYF
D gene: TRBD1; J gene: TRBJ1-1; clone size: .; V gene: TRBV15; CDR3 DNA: TGTGCCACAGGGACAGGAGTAATGAACACTGAAGCTTTCTTT; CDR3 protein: CATGTGVMNTEAFF
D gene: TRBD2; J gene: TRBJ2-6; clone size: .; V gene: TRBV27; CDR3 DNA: TGTGCCAGCAGTTTAAAGCGGGGATCCGGTTCTGGGGCCAACGTCCTGACTTTC; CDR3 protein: CASSLKRGSGSGANVLTF
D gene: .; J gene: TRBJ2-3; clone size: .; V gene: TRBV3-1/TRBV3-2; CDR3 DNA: TGTGCCAGCAGCCCGTATGGGGGAGGAGGTTTCCCGGATACGCAGTATTTT; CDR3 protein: CASSPYGGGGFPDTQYF
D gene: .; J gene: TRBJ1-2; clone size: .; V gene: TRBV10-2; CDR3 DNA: TGCGCCAGCAGTGAAAGAGGGCGGAAAGACTACACCTTC; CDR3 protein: CASSERGRKDYTF
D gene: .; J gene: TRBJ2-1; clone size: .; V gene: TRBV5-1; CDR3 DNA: TGCGCCAGCAGCTTGGAACCGCGGCTGGAGCAGTTCTTC; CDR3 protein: CASSLEPRLEQFF
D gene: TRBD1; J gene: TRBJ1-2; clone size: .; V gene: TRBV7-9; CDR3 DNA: TGTGCCAGCAGCTTAGCGGGGGACAGGGCCCCAGGGTATGGCTACACCTTC; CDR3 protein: CASSLAGDRAPGYGYTF
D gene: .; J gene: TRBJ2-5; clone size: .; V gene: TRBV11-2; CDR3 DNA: TGTGCCAGCAGCCCAGACAGGTGGACGGAGACCCAGTACTTC; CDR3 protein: CASSPDRWTETQYF
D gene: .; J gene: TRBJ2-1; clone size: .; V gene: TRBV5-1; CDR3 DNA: TGCGCCAGCAGCTTAGTTAGCTCCTACAATGAGCAGTTCTTC; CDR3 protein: CASSLVSSYNEQFF
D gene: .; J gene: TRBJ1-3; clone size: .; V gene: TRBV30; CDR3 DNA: TGTGCCTGGAGTGTACGGGACACGGACGGCGGATACTCTGGAAACACCATATATTTT; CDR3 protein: CAWSVRDTDGGYSGNTIYF
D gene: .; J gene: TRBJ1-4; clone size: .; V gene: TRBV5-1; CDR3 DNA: TGCGCCAGCAAGATGGGCAACTCTGAAGAAAAACTGTTTTTT; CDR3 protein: CASKMGNSEEKLFF
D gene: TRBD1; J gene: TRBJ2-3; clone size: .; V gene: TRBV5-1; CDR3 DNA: TGCGCCAGCAGCTTGGACGCAGGGGGCTCCACAGATACGCAGTATTTT; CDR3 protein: CASSLDAGGSTDTQYF
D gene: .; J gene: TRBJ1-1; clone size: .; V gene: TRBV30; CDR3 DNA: TGTGCCTGGAGCCTCGTCCTGAACACTGAAGCTTTCTTT; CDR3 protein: CAWSLVLNTEAFF
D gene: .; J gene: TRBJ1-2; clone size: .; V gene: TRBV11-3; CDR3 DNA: TGTGCCAGCAGCTTGGGGGCCGTAAGCTATGGCTACACCTTC; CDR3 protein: CASSLGAVSYGYTF
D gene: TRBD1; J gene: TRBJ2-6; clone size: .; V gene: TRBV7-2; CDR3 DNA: TGTGCCAATCCCGGACAGGCCAGCTCTGGGGCCAACGTCCTGACTTTC; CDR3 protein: CANPGQASSGANVLTF
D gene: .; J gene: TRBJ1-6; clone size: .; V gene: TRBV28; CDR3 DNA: TGTGCCAGCAGTTCTGGGGCGATCTATAATTCACCCCTCCACTTT; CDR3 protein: CASSSGAIYNSPLHF
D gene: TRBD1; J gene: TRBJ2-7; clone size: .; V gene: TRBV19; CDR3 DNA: TGTGCCAGTAGTACCTTTGACAGGGACCCCGAGCAGTACTTC; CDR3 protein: CASSTFDRDPEQYF
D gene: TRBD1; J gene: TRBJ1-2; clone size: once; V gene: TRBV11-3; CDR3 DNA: TGTGCCAGCAGCTACCGGGACAGGCCTGGCTACACCTTC; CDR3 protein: CASSYRDRPGYTF
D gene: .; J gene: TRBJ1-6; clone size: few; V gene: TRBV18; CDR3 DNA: TGTGCCAGCTCACAGGGGTATAATTCACCCCTCCACTTT; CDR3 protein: CASSQGYNSPLHF